Listed below are T cell receptor beta chains from one sample, sequenced in a study of cytomegalovirus exposure and HLA in healthy donors. Clones were read by immunoSEQ multiplex PCR, and TCRdb kept only the in-frame ones, dropping some. The sample lists some 110,000 clones; over 60% were seen once. Material: PBMCs. The receptors come from a man aged 25-45 years in good health and CMV-seropositive. Both conserved end residues are part of each CDR3. The D gene is left open where the match is weak. A row's size may be missing; if present it is once, few, many or a size class.

d_call j_call v_call clone_size cdr3_nt cdr3_aa
. TRBJ2-3 TRBV27 . TGTGCCAGCAGTTTCCAGCCGGGAGATACGCAGTATTTT CASSFQPGDTQYF
. TRBJ1-1 TRBV4-3 . TGCGCCAGCAGCCAAGGGACTCTGAACACTGAAGCTTTCTTT CASSQGTLNTEAFF
TRBD1 TRBJ2-5 TRBV28 . TGTGCCACTCAGGGGGCGCTGGAGACCCAGTACTTC CATQGALETQYF
. TRBJ1-2 TRBV4-3 once TGCGCCAGCAGCCAAGAACGAAGGGTGGGGGCTGGCTACACCTTC CASSQERRVGAGYTF
. TRBJ1-4 TRBV6-5 few TGTGCCAGCAGTCCTACCCGTACACAGGAAAAACTGTTTTTT CASSPTRTQEKLFF
. TRBJ1-1 TRBV2 . TGTGCCAGCAGCGCGGAGGCGAACACTGAAGCTTTCTTT CASSAEANTEAFF
. TRBJ2-1 TRBV5-1 . TGCGCCAGCAGCTTGGCCGCGCACGAGCAGTTCTTC CASSLAAHEQFF
. TRBJ1-1 TRBV19 . TGTGCCAGTAGTATTCGTGAATTCCGGGACACTGAAGCTTTCTTT CASSIREFRDTEAFF
. TRBJ2-3 TRBV7-6 once TGTGCCAGCAGCTTAAACAGGCGGACAGATACGCAGTATTTT CASSLNRRTDTQYF
TRBD1 TRBJ2-7 TRBV7-2 . TGTGCCAGCACCTCCGGGACAGGGATCGGCGAGCAGTACTTC CASTSGTGIGEQYF
. TRBJ1-6 TRBV19 . TGTGCCAGTATGAGCCTCTTTGACGGGGGTTATTCACCCCTCCACTTT CASMSLFDGGYSPLHF
TRBD2 TRBJ2-1 TRBV15 . TGTGCCACCAGCAGAGAGGCGGGGGCCTACAATGAGCAGTTCTTC CATSREAGAYNEQFF
TRBD1 TRBJ1-1 TRBV5-6 few TGTGCCAGCAGCTCGGGACAGGGCTTTTGGGACACTGAAGCTTTCTTT CASSSGQGFWDTEAFF
. TRBJ1-1 TRBV7-9 . TGTGCCAGCAGCCCAAGGCGGGGGGATGGCACTGAAGCTTTCTTT CASSPRRGDGTEAFF
. TRBJ1-2 TRBV7-9 . TGTGCCAGCAGCCTTCGCCAGGGTTCAGCTAACTATGGCTACACCTTC CASSLRQGSANYGYTF
TRBD1 TRBJ2-2 TRBV9 once TGTGCCAGCAGCGTTGTCCAGGGGGTCGGCGGGGAGCTGTTTTTT CASSVVQGVGGELFF
. TRBJ1-2 TRBV4-2 . TGTGCCAGCAGCCGAGAAGTCGGAGAGGGCGGGAATGGCTACACCTTC CASSREVGEGGNGYTF
. TRBJ1-1 TRBV27 . TGTGCCAGCAGTTCCATGAGGGTCGAGAACACTGAAGCTTTCTTT CASSSMRVENTEAFF
TRBD1 TRBJ1-6 TRBV30 . TGTGCCTGGAGTGGACAGGGGGCAAGGTCACCCCTCCACTTT CAWSGQGARSPLHF
. TRBJ2-5 TRBV7-9 . TGTTCCAGCAGCTTGATCAGAGGGACCCAGTACTTC CSSSLIRGTQYF
. TRBJ1-3 TRBV30 . TGTGCCTGGACGAGGGTCTCTGGAAACACCATATATTTT CAWTRVSGNTIYF
TRBD2 TRBJ2-7 TRBV27 . TGTGCCAGCAGTTTATTTCTAGCGGGGGGTTGGGCCAACGAGCAGTACTTC CASSLFLAGGWANEQYF
. TRBJ2-5 TRBV5-6 . TGTGCCAGCAGCTTATCTATGGGCAGGGATGAGACCCAGTACTTC CASSLSMGRDETQYF
TRBD1 TRBJ1-2 TRBV7-2 . TGTGCCAGCAGCGCCCGACAGGGGGCGGTTACTGGCTACACCTTC CASSARQGAVTGYTF
. TRBJ2-3 TRBV5-1 . TGCGCCAGCAGCTTTGGGACTAGCACAGATACGCAGTATTTT CASSFGTSTDTQYF
TRBD1 TRBJ2-7 TRBV5-5 . TGTGCCAGCAGCTTGGGATTCGGACAGGGCTCCTACGAGCAGTACTTC CASSLGFGQGSYEQYF
. TRBJ1-6 TRBV7-2 few TGTGCCAGCAGACCAGGGGATAGTCCCAATTCACCCCTCCACTTT CASRPGDSPNSPLHF